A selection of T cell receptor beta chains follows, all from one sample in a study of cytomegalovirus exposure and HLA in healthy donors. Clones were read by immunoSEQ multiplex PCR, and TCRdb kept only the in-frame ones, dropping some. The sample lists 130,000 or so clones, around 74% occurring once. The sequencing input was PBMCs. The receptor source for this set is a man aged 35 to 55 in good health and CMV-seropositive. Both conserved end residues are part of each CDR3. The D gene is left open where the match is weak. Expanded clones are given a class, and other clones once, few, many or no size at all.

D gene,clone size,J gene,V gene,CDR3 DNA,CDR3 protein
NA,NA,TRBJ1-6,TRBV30,TGTGCCTGGAGTTCGTGGACTGGAACCTATAATTCACCCCTCCACTTT,CAWSSWTGTYNSPLHF
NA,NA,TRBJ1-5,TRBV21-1,TGTGCCAGCAGCAAAGTTTTCAGTTTAATGACAGATTTCAATCAGCCCCAGCATTTT,CASSKVFSLMTDFNQPQHF
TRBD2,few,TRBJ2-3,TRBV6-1,TGTGCCAGCAGACGACTAGCGGGAGACGCAGATACGCAGTATTTT,CASRRLAGDADTQYF
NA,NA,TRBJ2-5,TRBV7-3,TGTGCCAGCAGCCGTACCAGGTGCCTGGAGACCCAGTACTTC,CASSRTRCLETQYF
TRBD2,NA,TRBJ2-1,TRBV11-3,TGTGCCAGCAGCCCCGGGACTAGCAGGAATGAGCAGTTCTTC,CASSPGTSRNEQFF
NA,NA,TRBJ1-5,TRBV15,TGTGCCACCAGCAGAGTCGATCAGCCCCAGCATTTT,CATSRVDQPQHF
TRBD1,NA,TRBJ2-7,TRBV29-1,TGCAGCGTTAGGAGACTAACAGGGGCCGAGCAGTACTTC,CSVRRLTGAEQYF
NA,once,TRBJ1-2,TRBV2,TGTGCCAGCAAAGCGACGTTTGGCTACACCTTC,CASKATFGYTF
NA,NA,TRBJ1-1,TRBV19,TGTGCCAGTAGCCAGACAGCGAACACTGAAGCTTTCTTT,CASSQTANTEAFF
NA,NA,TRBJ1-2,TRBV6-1,TGTGCCAGCAGTGAAGGCGGGGTTTTGGGAGGCTACACCTTC,CASSEGGVLGGYTF
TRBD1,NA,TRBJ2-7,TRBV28,TGTGCCAGCAGTACGACAGGGCCCTACGAGCAGTACTTC,CASSTTGPYEQYF
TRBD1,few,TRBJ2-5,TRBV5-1,TGCGCCAGCAGCTTGACAGGGGCGGTCCAAGAGACCCAGTACTTC,CASSLTGAVQETQYF
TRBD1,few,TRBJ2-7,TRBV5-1,TGCGCCAGCAGCTTGGCAACAGGGGGTGACTACGAGCAGTACTTC,CASSLATGGDYEQYF
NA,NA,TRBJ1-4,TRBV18,TGTGCCAGCTCAGGGCGGGCTACTCTTGAAAAACTGTTTTTT,CASSGRATLEKLFF